This TCR beta chain was captured in a study of shared T cell receptors in the human thymus. This clone was detected once. Profiling relied on immunoSEQ multiplex PCR, and the TCRdb table lists in-frame clones only, not all of them. The sample includes hundreds of thousands of clones, more than 75% seen only once; the top ten take around 0.01%. Deletions cut 10 bases from V and 3 bases from J, with 3 bases between. Germline assignment: CDR1 MNHNS and CDR2 SASEGT. The CDR3 is 9 residues long. These data were likewise used in another study, on human thymus T cells.

The V and J genes are TRBV6-1 and TRBJ1-2; no clear D. Specimen: thymocytes. This receptor was taken from a boy younger than two with a congenital heart defect. The CDR3: CATYYGYTF. The CDR3 DNA is TGTGCCACCTACTATGGCTACACCTTC.